These T cell receptor beta chains were read from a single sample in a study of T cells after yellow fever vaccination. TCRdb reprocessed the 5' RACE reads with MiXCR, giving one entry per CDR3 protein. The table lists 600,000 to 750,000 distinct CDR3 sequences, roughly an eighth of them singletons. The sample in question was PBMCs, obtained on the day of the yellow fever booster vaccination. Receptors were obtained from a man aged 30-40 years who received the YFV17D yellow fever vaccine. The CDR3 runs from the conserved cysteine through the conserved F or W. A D gene is named only where the DNA matches it firmly. Rows give clone size only sometimes, using once, few, many, or a class for an expanded clone.

D	V	J	size	CDR3	DNA
TRBD1	TRBV19	TRBJ1-2	few	CASSADRTNGYTF	TGTGCCAGTAGTGCGGACAGGACTAACGGCTACACCTTC
TRBD2	TRBV6-7	TRBJ2-2	many	CASSSRLAGASGELFF	TGTGCCAGCAGTTCCCGACTAGCGGGAGCATCCGGGGAGCTGTTTTTT
TRBD1	TRBV5-1	TRBJ2-5	-	CASSPQGAQETQYF	TGCGCCAGCTCCCCTCAGGGGGCCCAAGAGACCCAGTACTTC
TRBD1	TRBV15	TRBJ1-2	-	CATSRDRPGQGAGGYTF	TGTGCCACCAGCAGAGATCGACCGGGACAGGGGGCAGGAGGCTACACCTTC
-	TRBV18	TRBJ2-7	-	CASSQPAANEQYF	TGTGCCAGCTCACAACCCGCGGCCAACGAGCAGTACTTC
-	TRBV20-1	TRBJ2-7	few	CSAKITGLSYEQYF	TGCAGTGCTAAAATCACGGGACTCTCCTACGAGCAGTACTTC
TRBD1	TRBV10-1	TRBJ2-5	-	CASSEIGGQGGGTQYF	TGCGCCAGCAGTGAAATCGGGGGACAGGGAGGAGGGACCCAGTACTTC
-	TRBV5-5	TRBJ2-5	few	CASSLELTVTETQYF	TGTGCCAGCAGCTTGGAACTGACCGTCACAGAGACCCAGTACTTC
-	TRBV9	TRBJ2-4	-	CASSVDGLGKNIQYF	TGTGCCAGCAGCGTAGATGGGTTGGGCAAAAACATTCAGTACTTC
-	TRBV24-1	TRBJ2-2	few	CATSPNGGPGELFF	TGTGCCACCAGCCCGAACGGGGGGCCCGGGGAGCTGTTTTTT
TRBD2	TRBV7-2	TRBJ2-7	few	CASSRSGNEQYF	TGTGCCAGCAGCCGTAGCGGGAACGAGCAGTACTTC
-	TRBV19	TRBJ2-2	-	CASSTQNTGELFF	TGTGCCAGTAGTACTCAGAACACCGGGGAGCTGTTTTTT
TRBD2	TRBV10-3	TRBJ2-1	few	CAISVQASDSGRRYNEQFF	TGTGCCATCAGTGTCCAAGCAAGCGATAGCGGGAGGAGATACAATGAGCAGTTCTTC
-	TRBV11-2	TRBJ1-2	-	CASSLPGRRYGYTF	TGTGCCAGCAGCTTGCCGGGTCGCCGCTATGGCTACACCTTC
-	TRBV19	TRBJ2-7	-	CASSMGGSTYEQYF	TGTGCCAGTAGTATGGGCGGCAGTACCTACGAGCAGTACTTC
-	TRBV7-9	TRBJ2-7	many	CASSFAGISYEQYF	TGTGCCAGCAGCTTTGCGGGGATCTCCTACGAGCAGTACTTC
TRBD2	TRBV5-1	TRBJ2-7	-	CASRSGSGSYEQYF	TGCGCCAGCAGAAGCGGGAGCGGATCCTACGAGCAGTACTTC
-	TRBV6-1	TRBJ2-5	-	CASSERQEGTQYF	TGTGCCAGCAGCGAAAGGCAGGAGGGGACCCAGTACTTC
-	TRBV30	TRBJ1-2	-	CAWSENRGGYGYTF	TGTGCCTGGAGTGAAAATAGGGGGGGCTATGGCTACACCTTC
-	TRBV5-1	TRBJ1-1	-	CASSPGGVGMNTEAFF	TGCGCCAGCAGCCCCGGAGGGGTTGGGATGAACACTGAAGCTTTCTTT
-	TRBV29-1	TRBJ1-5	-	CSVQDSNQPQHF	TGCAGCGTTCAAGATAGCAATCAGCCCCAGCATTTT
-	TRBV5-1	TRBJ2-3	few	CASSPEGPTQYF	TGCGCCAGCAGCCCCGAGGGCCCGACGCAGTATTTT
TRBD1	TRBV14	TRBJ1-1	-	CASSHRTGQEAFF	TGTGCCAGCAGCCACCGGACAGGGCAGGAAGCTTTCTTT
TRBD2	TRBV24-1	TRBJ2-1	-	CATSDLAGGRSEQFF	TGTGCCACCAGTGATCTAGCGGGAGGGCGGAGTGAGCAGTTCTTC
TRBD2	TRBV20-1	TRBJ2-5	-	CSARGVGLAGTQETQYF	TGCAGTGCTAGAGGGGTGGGACTAGCGGGAACCCAAGAGACCCAGTACTTC
-	TRBV28	TRBJ2-1	few	CASSFYLYSYNEQFF	TGTGCCAGCAGTTTTTACCTATACTCCTACAATGAGCAGTTCTTC
-	TRBV20-1	TRBJ2-2	few	CSARSYQGTGELFF	TGCAGTGCTAGATCCTACCAGGGTACCGGGGAGCTGTTTTTT
-	TRBV9	TRBJ2-3	-	CASTDFSGDTQYF	TGTGCCAGCACCGACTTTAGTGGAGATACGCAGTATTTT
TRBD1	TRBV9	TRBJ1-2	few	CASSFPETGGNYGYTF	TGTGCCAGCAGCTTTCCGGAGACAGGGGGAAACTATGGCTACACCTTC
-	TRBV29-1	TRBJ2-3	many	CSVRAGSRTDTQYF	TGCAGCGTCAGAGCGGGTTCCCGCACAGATACGCAGTATTTT
TRBD1	TRBV7-2	TRBJ1-1	-	CASLLGQGNTEAFF	TGTGCCAGCCTGTTGGGACAGGGTAACACTGAAGCTTTCTTT